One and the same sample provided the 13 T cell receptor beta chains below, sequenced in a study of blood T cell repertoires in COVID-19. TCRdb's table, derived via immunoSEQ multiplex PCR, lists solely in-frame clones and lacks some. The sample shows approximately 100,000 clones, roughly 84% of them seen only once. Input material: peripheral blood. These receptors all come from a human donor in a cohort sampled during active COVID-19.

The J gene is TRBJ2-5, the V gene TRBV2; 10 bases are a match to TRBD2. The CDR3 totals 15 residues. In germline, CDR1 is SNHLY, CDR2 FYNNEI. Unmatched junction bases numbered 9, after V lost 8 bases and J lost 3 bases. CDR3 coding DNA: TGTGCCAGCCTTTTCGGGGGGACTAGCGAAGAGACCCAGTACTTC. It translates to CASLFGGTSEETQYF.

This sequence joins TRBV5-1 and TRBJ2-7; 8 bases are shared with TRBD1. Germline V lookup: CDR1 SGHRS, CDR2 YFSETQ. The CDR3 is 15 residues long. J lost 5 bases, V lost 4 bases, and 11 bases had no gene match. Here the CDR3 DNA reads TGCGCCAGCAGCGTCTCCCAGGGGGCGATAAACGAGCAGTACTTC. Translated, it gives CASSVSQGAINEQYF.

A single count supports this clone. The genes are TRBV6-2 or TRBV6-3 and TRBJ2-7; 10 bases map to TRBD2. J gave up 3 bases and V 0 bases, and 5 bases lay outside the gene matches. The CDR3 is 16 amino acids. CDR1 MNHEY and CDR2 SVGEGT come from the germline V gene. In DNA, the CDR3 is TGTGCCAGCAGTTACTCGAAACTAGCGGGGTTCTACGAGCAGTACTTC. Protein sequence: CASSYSKLAGFYEQYF.

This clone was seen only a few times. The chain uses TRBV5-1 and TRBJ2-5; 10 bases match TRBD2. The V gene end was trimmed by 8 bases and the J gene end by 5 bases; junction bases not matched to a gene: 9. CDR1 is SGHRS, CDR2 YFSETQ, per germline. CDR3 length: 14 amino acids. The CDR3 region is CASEAGGTGETQYF. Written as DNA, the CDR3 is TGCGCCAGTGAAGCGGGGGGGACGGGGGAGACCCAGTACTTC.

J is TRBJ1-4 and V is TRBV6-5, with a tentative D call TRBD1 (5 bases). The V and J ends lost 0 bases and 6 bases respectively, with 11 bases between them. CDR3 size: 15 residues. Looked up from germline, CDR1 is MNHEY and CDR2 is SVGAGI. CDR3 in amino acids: CASSYSGTPDEKLFF. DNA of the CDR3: TGTGCCAGCAGTTACTCCGGGACTCCGGATGAAAAACTGTTTTTT.

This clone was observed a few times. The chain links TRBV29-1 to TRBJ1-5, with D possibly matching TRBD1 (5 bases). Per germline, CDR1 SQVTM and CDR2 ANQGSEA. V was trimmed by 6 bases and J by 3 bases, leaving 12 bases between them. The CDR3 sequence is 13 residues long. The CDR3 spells CSVGRDFNQPQHF. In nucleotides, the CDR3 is TGCAGCGTAGGACGGGACTTCAATCAGCCCCAGCATTTT.

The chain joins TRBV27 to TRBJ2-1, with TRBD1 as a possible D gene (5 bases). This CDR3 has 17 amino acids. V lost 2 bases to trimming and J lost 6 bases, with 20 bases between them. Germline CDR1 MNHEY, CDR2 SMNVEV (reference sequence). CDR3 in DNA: TGTGCCAGCAGTTTAAGACCCGCCAGGGCTTTTCCCAATGAGCAGTTCTTC. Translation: CASSLRPARAFPNEQFF.

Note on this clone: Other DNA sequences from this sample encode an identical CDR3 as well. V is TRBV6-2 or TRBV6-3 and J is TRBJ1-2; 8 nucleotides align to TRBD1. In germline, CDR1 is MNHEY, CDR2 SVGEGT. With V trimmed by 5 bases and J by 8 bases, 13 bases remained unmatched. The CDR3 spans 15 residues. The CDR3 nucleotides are TGTGCCAGCAGTGGGGGGGACAGGACCTTAAGAGGCTACACCTTC. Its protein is CASSGGDRTLRGYTF.

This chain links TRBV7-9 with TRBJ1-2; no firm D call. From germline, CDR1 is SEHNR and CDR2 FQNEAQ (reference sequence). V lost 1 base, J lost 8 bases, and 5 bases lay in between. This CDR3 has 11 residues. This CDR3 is CASSLGRGYTF. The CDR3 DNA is TGTGCCAGCAGCTTAGGGAGGGGCTACACCTTC.

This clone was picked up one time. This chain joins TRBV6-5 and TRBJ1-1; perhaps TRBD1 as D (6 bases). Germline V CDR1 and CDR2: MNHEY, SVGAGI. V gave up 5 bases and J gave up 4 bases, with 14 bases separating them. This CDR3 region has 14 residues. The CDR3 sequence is CASSPDRWGTEAFF. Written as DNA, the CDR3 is TGTGCCAGCAGTCCTGACAGGTGGGGCACTGAAGCTTTCTTT.

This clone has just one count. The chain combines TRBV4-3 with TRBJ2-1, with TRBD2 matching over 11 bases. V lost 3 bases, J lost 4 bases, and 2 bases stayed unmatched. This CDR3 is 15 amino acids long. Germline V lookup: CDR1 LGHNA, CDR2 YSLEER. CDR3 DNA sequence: TGCGCCAGCAGCCAGACTAGCGGGGCTTACAATGAGCAGTTCTTC. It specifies CASSQTSGAYNEQFF.

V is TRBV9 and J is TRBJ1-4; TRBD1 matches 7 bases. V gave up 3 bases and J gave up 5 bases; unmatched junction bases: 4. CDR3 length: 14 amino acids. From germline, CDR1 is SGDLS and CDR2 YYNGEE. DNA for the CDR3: TGTGCCAGCAGCGAAGGGACAGAAAATGAAAAACTGTTTTTT. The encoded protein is CASSEGTENEKLFF. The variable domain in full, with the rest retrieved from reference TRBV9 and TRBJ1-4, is DSGVTQTPKHLITATGQRVTLRCSPRSGDLSVYWYQQSLDQGLQFLIQYYNGEERAKGNILERFSAQQFPDLHSELNLSSLELGDSALYFCASSEGTENEKLFFGSGTQLSVL.

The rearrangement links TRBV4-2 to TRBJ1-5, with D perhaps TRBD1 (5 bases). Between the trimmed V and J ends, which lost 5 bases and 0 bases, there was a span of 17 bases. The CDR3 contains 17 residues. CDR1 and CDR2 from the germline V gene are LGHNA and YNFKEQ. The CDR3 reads CASSYGGADYSNQPQHF. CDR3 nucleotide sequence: TGTGCCAGCAGCTACGGAGGGGCGGATTATAGCAATCAGCCCCAGCATTTT.